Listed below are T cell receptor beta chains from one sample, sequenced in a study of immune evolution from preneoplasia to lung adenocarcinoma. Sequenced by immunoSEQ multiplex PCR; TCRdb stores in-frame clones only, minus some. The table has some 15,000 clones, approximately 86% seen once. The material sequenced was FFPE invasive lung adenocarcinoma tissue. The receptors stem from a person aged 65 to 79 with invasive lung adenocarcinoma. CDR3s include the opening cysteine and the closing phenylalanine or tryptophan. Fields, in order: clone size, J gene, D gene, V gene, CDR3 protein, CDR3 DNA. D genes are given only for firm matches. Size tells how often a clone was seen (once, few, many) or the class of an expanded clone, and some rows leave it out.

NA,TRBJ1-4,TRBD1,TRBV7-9,CASSPSGQPNEKLFF,TGTGCCAGCAGCCCTTCGGGACAGCCTAATGAAAAACTGTTTTTT
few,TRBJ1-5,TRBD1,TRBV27,CASSSDRGINQPQHF,TGTGCCAGCAGTTCGGACAGGGGAATTAATCAGCCCCAGCATTTT
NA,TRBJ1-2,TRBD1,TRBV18,CASSHTLDRGTNGYTF,TGTGCCAGCTCACATACCCTCGACAGGGGAACAAATGGCTACACCTTC
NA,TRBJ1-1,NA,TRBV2,CASSDDRGTEAFF,TGTGCCAGCAGTGATGACCGGGGCACTGAAGCTTTCTTT
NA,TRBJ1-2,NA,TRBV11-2,CASSPNPTGGYTF,TGTGCCAGCAGCCCTAACCCCACCGGGGGCTACACCTTC
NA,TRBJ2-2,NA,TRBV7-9,CASSFLGTGELFF,TGTGCCAGCAGCTTTTTGGGCACCGGGGAGCTGTTTTTT
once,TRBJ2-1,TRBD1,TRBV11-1,CASSVQGAFNEQFF,TGTGCCAGCAGCGTACAGGGGGCTTTCAATGAGCAGTTCTTC
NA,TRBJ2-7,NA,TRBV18,CASSRDFTLYEQYF,TGTGCCAGCTCGCGGGACTTCACTCTATACGAGCAGTACTTC
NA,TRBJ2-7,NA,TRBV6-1,CASRELGTIYEQYF,TGTGCCAGCAGGGAACTCGGGACAATTTACGAGCAGTACTTC
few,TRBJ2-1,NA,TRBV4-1,CASSQEALAGRPYNEQFF,TGCGCCAGCAGCCAAGAGGCGCTGGCGGGGAGGCCCTACAATGAGCAGTTCTTC
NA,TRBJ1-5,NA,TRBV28,CASVRRNQPQHF,TGTGCCAGCGTCCGCCGCAATCAGCCCCAGCATTTT
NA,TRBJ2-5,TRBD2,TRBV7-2,CASSLGLADSGTQYF,TGTGCCAGCAGCTTAGGCCTAGCGGATTCGGGGACCCAGTACTTC
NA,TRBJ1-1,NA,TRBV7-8,CASSLMGRGGTEAFF,TGTGCCAGCAGCTTAATGGGCAGAGGGGGTACTGAAGCTTTCTTT
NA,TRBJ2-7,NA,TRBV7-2,CASSLSGTYEQYF,TGTGCCAGCAGCTTAAGCGGTACCTACGAGCAGTACTTC
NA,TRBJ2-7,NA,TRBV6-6,CASSLTYEQYF,TGTGCCAGCAGTCTGACCTACGAGCAGTACTTC
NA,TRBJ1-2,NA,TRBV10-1,CASSHTGTYGYTF,TGCGCCAGCAGTCACACAGGGACTTATGGCTACACCTTC